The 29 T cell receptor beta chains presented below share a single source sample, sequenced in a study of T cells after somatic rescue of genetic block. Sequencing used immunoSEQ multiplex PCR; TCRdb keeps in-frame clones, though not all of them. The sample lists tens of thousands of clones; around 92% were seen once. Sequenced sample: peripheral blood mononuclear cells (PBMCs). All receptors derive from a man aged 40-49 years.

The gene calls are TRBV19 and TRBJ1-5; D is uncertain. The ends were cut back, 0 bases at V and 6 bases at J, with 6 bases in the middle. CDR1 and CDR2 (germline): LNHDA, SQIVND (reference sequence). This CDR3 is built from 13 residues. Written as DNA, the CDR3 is TGTGCCAGTAGTATAGAACAGACTCAGCCCCAGCATTTT. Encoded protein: CASSIEQTQPQHF.

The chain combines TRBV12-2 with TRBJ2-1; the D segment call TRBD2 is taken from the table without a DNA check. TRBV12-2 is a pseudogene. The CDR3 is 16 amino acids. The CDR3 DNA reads TGTGCAAGTCGCTCAGCGGGAGGGAGCTCCTACAATGAGCAGTTCTTC. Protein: CASRSAGGSSYNEQFF.

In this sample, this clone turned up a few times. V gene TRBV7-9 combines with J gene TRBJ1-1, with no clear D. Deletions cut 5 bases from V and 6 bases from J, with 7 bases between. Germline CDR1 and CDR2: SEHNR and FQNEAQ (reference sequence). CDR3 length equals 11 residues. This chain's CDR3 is CASSPLAEAFF. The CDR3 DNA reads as TGTGCCAGCAGCCCATTGGCTGAAGCTTTCTTT.

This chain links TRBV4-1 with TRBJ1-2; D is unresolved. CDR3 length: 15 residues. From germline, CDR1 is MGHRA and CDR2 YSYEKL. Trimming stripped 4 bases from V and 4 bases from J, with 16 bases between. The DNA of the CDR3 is TGCGCCAGCAGCCCGGAGCCTGGGGAGTCCTATGGCTACACCTTC. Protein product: CASSPEPGESYGYTF.

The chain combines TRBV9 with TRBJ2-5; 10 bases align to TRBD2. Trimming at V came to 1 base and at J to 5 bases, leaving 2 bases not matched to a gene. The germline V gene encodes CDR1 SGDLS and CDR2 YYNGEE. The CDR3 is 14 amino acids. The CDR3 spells CASSVLAGEETQYF. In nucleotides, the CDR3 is TGTGCCAGCAGCGTACTAGCGGGAGAGGAGACCCAGTACTTC.

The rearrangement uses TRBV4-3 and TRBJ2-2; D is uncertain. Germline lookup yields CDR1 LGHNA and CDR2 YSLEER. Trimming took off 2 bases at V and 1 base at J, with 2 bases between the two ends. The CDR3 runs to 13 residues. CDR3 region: CASSQRNTGELFF. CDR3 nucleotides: TGCGCCAGCAGCCAAAGGAACACCGGGGAGCTGTTTTTT.

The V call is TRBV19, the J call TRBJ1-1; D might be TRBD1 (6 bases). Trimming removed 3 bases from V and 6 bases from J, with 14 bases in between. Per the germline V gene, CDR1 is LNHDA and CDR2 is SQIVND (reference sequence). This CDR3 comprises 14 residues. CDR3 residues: CASSIGGGGPEAFF. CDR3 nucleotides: TGTGCCAGTAGTATCGGAGGGGGAGGCCCTGAAGCTTTCTTT.

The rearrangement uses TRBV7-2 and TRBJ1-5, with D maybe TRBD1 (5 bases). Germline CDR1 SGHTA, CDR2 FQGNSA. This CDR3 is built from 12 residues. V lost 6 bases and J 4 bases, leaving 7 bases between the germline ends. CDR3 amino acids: CASRGANQPQHF. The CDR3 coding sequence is TGTGCCAGCAGAGGGGCAAATCAGCCCCAGCATTTT.

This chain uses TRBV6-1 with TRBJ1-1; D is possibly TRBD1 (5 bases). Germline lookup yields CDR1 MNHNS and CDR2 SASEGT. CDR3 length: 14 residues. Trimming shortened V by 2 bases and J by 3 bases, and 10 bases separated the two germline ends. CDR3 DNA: TGTGCCAGCAGTGAAATGGGGGAGGACACTGAAGCTTTCTTT. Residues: CASSEMGEDTEAFF.

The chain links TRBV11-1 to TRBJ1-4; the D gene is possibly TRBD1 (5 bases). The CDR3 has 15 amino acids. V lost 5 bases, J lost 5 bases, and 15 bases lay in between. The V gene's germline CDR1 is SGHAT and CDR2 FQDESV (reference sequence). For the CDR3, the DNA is TGTGCCAGCAGCGCCCGGGACGGTTCAAATGAAAAACTGTTTTTT. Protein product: CASSARDGSNEKLFF.

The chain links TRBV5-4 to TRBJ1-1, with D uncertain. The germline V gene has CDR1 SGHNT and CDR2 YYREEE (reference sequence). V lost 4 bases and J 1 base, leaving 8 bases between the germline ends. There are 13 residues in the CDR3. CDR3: CASSLRGNTEAFF. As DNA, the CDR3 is TGTGCCAGCAGCCTACGTGGGAACACTGAAGCTTTCTTT.

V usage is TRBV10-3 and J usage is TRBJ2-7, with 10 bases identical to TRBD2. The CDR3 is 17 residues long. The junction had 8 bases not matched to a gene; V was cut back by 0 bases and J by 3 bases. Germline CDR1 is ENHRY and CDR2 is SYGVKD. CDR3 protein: CAISESRYLAGVYEQYF. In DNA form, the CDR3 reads TGTGCCATCAGTGAGTCTAGGTATCTAGCGGGAGTCTACGAGCAGTACTTC.

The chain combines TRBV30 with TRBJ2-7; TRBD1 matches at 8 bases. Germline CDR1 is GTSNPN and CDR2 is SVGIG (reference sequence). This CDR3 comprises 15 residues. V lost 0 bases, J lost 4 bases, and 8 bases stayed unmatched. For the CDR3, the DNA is TGTGCCTGGAGTGTTGTGCGAGACAGGGGTTACGAGCAGTACTTC. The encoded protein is CAWSVVRDRGYEQYF.

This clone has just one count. CDR3 protein: CASSQVYAGLAGDPEQFF. CDR3 DNA sequence: TGTGCCAGCAGCCAAGTTTATGCGGGACTCGCTGGAGATCCTGAGCAGTTCTTC. This sequence joins TRBV4-2 and TRBJ2-1, with a possible D match to TRBD2 (6 bases). V shed 1 base and J shed 9 bases, with 25 bases lying between them. The CDR3 extends over 18 amino acids. Germline assignment: CDR1 LGHNA and CDR2 YNFKEQ.

This chain's CDR3 is CASSSSGSGTSRELFF. The CDR3 DNA follows: TGTGCCAGCAGCTCAAGTGGTAGCGGGACTTCCCGGGAGCTGTTTTTT. The chain has TRBV7-2 and TRBJ2-2, with 8 bases fitting TRBD2. CDR1 is SGHTA and CDR2 is FQGNSA in the germline V gene. The CDR3 spans 16 residues. The V gene end was trimmed by 4 bases and the J gene end by 9 bases; junction bases not matched to a gene: 13.

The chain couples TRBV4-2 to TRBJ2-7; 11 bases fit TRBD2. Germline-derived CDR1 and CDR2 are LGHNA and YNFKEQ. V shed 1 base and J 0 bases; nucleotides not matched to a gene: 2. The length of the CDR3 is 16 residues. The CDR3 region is CASSQASGRFSYEQYF. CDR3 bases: TGTGCCAGCAGCCAAGCTAGCGGGAGGTTCTCCTACGAGCAGTACTTC.

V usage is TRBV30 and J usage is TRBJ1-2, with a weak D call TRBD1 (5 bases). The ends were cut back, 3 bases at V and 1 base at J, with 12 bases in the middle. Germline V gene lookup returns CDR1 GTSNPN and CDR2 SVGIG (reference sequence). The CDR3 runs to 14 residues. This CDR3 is CAWRHRDSNYGYTF. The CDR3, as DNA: TGTGCCTGGAGACACCGCGACAGTAACTATGGCTACACCTTC.

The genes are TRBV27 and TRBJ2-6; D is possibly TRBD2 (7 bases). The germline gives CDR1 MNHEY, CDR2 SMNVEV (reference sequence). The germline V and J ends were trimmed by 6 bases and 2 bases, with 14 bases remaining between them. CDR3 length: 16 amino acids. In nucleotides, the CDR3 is TGTGCCAGCAGAGAAACAGGGAGGGCTGGGGCCAACGTCCTGACTTTC. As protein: CASRETGRAGANVLTF.

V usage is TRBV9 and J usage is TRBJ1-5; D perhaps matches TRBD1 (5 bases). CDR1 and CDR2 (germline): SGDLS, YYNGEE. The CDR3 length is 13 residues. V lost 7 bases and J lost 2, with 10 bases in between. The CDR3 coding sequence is TGTGCCAGCGGGGGGGAGGGCAATCAGCCCCAGCATTTT. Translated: CASGGEGNQPQHF.

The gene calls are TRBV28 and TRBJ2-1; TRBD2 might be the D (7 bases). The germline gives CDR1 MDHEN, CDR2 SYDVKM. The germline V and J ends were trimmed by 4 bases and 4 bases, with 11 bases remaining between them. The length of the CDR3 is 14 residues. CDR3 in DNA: TGTGCCAGCAGTTATGGGGGGGCATACAATGAGCAGTTCTTC. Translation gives CASSYGGAYNEQFF.

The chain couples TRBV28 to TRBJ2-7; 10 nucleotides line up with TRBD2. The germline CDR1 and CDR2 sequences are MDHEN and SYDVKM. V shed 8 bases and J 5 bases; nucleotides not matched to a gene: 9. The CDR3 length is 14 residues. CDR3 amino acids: CASEGSSGSNEQYF. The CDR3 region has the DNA TGTGCCAGCGAGGGGTCTAGCGGGAGCAACGAGCAGTACTTC.

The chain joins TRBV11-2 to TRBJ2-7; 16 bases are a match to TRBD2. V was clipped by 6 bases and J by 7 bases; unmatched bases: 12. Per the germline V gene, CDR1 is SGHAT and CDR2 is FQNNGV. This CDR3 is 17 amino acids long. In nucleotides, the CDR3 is TGTGCCAGCAGTCGCCCGGGACTAGCGGGAGGGCCCGGGGAGCAGTACTTC. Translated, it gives CASSRPGLAGGPGEQYF.

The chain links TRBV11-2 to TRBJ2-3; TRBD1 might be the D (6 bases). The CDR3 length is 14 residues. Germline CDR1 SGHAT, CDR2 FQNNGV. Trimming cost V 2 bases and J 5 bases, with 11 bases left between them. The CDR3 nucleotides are TGTGCCAGCAGCTTAACAGGGTGGTTAGATACGCAGTATTTT. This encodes CASSLTGWLDTQYF.

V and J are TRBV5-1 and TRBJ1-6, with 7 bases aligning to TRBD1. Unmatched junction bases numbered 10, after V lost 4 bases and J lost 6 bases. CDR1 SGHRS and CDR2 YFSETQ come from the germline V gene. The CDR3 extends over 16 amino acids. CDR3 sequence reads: CASSPWGGTVNSPLHF. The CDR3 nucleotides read TGCGCCAGCAGCCCTTGGGGGGGGACAGTTAATTCACCCCTCCACTTT.

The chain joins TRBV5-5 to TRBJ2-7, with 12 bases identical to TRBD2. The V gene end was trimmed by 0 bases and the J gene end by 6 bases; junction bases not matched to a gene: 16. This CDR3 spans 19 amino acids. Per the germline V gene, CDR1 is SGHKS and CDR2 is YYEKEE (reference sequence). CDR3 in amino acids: CASSLAMGLAGPRGSEQYF. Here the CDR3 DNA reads TGTGCCAGCAGCTTGGCGATGGGACTAGCGGGCCCGAGGGGCTCCGAGCAGTACTTC. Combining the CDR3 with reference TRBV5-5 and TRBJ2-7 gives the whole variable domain DAGVTQSPTHLIKTRGQQVTLRCSPISGHKSVSWYQQVLGQGPQFIFQYYEKEERGRGNFPDRFSARQFPNYSSELNVNALLLGDSALYLCASSLAMGLAGPRGSEQYFGPGTRLTVT.

CDR3 sequence: CAISEGLAGGWTYEQYF. The DNA for the CDR3 is TGTGCCATCAGTGAGGGCCTAGCGGGAGGATGGACCTACGAGCAGTACTTC. V usage is TRBV10-3 and J usage is TRBJ2-7, with 11 bases lining up with TRBD2. CDR3 size: 17 residues. V lost 2 bases and J lost 2; bases outside the gene matches: 8. Germline V gives CDR1 ENHRY, CDR2 SYGVKD.

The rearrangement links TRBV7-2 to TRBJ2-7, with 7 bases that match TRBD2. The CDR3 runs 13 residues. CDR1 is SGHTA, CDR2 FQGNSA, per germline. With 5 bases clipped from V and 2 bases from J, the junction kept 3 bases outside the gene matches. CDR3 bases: TGTGCCAGCAGCCCAGCGGGGACCTACGAGCAGTACTTC. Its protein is CASSPAGTYEQYF.

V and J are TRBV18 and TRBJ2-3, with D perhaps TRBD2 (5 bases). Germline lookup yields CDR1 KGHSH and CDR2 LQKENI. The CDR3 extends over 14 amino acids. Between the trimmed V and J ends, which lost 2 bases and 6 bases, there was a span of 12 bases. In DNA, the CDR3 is TGTGCCAGCTCACCAGGGCGGACGGGGGATACGCAGTATTTT. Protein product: CASSPGRTGDTQYF.

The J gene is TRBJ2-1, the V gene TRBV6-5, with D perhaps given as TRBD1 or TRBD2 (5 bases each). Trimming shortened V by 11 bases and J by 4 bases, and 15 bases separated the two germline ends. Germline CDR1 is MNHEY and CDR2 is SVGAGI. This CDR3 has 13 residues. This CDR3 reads CAVTGTSYNEQFF. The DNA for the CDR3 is TGTGCCGTCACCGGGACGTCTTACAATGAGCAGTTCTTC.